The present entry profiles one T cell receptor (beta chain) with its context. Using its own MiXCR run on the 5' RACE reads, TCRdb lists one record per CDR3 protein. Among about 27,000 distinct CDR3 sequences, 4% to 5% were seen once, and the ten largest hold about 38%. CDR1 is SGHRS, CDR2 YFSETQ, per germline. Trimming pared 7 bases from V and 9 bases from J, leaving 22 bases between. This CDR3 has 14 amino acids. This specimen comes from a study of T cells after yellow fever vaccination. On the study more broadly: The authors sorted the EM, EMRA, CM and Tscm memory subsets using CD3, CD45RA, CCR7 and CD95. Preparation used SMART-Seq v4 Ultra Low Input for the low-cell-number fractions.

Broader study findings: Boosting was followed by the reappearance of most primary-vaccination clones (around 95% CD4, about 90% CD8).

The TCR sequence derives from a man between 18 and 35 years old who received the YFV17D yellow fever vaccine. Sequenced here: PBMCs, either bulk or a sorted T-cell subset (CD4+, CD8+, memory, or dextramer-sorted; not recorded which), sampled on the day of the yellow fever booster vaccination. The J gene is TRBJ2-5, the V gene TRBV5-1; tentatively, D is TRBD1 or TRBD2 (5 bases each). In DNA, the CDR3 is TGCGCCAGCGGGGGAGATGGGACCCCTGGGGCCCAGTACTTC. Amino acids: CASGGDGTPGAQYF.